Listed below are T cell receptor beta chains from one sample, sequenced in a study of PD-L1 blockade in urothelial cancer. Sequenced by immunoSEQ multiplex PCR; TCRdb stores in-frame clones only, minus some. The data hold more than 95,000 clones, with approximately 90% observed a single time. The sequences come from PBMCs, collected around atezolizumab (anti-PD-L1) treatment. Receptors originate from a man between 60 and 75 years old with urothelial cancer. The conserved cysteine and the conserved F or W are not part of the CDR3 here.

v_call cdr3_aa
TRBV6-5 ASRPTGYSGNTIY
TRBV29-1 SGTGPTGQAEAF
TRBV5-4 ASSLEGQLTYEQY
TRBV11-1 ASSSGLEDTDTQY
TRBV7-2 ASSLEGAYEQY
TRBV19 ASSSLAQGNTEAF
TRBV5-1 ASSPGLSTDTQY
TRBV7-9 ASSFLADRPTDTQY
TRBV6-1 ASSEPSTPRVRNYGYT
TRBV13 ASSQLQGHYGYT
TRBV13 ASSPRLAGGFADTQY
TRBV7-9 ASSPMWAGSVEQF
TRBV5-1 ASSPDRSSYNEQF
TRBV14 ASSQTGDTGELF
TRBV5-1 ASSLGGTGPLGGNTIY
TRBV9 ASSVVLAGGADTQY
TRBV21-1 ASSKQGCNQPQH
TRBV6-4 ASSACRDRGYGQPQH
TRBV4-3 ASSQNRRDQPQH
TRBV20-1 SASIPDEQF
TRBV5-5 ASSFSGQSYNEQF
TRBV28 ASSLRGQESYEQY
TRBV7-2 ASSLGTGGYVSYEQY
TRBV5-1 ASSRRADLNTESF
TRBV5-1 ASSLEGESYEQY
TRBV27 ASSLVAGVYGYT
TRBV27 ARILGLLYEQY
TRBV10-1 ASSDQERKNSPLH
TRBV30 AWSKKGLAGGEQY
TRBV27 ASSRDRAQETQY
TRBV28 ASSDAQGASGNTIY